Listed below are T cell receptor beta chains from one sample, sequenced in a study of molecular identifiers for immune sequencing clone quantification. TCRdb re-called the PCR reads with MiXCR, one entry per CDR3 protein. The sample shows tens of thousands of distinct CDR3 sequences, approximately 22% of them seen only once. The sample consisted of naive CD8+ T cells from blood, with Jurkat cell RNA spiked in. The source of these receptors is a human donor in good health. Some libraries in this study had Jurkat cell RNA spiked in. CDR3s leave out the opening cysteine and the closing phenylalanine or tryptophan. Fields, in order: V gene, CDR3 length, J gene, CDR3 protein.

TRBV5-4	13	TRBJ2-3	ASSLAGTGTDTQY
TRBV30	11	TRBJ2-3	AWTVGQGVTQY
TRBV7-6	10	TRBJ2-2	ATSPNTGELF
TRBV30	14	TRBJ2-2	AWKITGTLYTGELF
TRBV7-2	14	TRBJ1-1	ASSLRSAPLADEAF
TRBV28	12	TRBJ2-1	ASSPRTGANEQF
TRBV5-6	13	TRBJ2-2	ASSLDMVGTGELF
TRBV15	12	TRBJ1-5	ATSSDNLNQPQH
TRBV6-6	14	TRBJ2-7	ASSSLIRDPAYGQY
TRBV7-2	14	TRBJ1-2	ASSPELGQLNYGYT
TRBV27	11	-	ASAGQGTYEQF
TRBV28	12	TRBJ2-2	ASSFQGNTGELV
TRBV6-5	9	TRBJ2-7	ASIHGGEQY
TRBV6-2/TRBV6-3	10	TRBJ1-1	ASSYVLNEAF
TRBV28	12	TRBJ2-4	ASSRRMGDIIQY
TRBV19	14	TRBJ2-5	ASSTSGKAGKETQY
TRBV5-1	12	TRBJ2-3	ASSHRDHTDTQY
TRBV12-3/TRBV12-4	13	TRBJ2-6	ASSLGDSGANVLT
TRBV5-3	11	TRBJ2-7	ASSFGRHYEQY
TRBV15	12	TRBJ1-6	ATSRDRGYSPLH
TRBV19	9	TRBJ2-1	ASSNPGEQF
TRBV4-2	13	TRBJ2-2	ASSQDPGVAGELF
TRBV9	12	TRBJ2-7	ASSLGTGAVEQY
TRBV27	10	TRBJ2-5	ASSSPQETQY
TRBV4-3	12	TRBJ2-7	ASSQLSGSYEQY
TRBV27	13	TRBJ1-5	ASSWGQADNQPQH
TRBV30	9	TRBJ1-1	AWIGRNVAF
TRBV30	13	TRBJ2-7	AWSSDRGRPYEQY
TRBV29-1	11	TRBJ2-2	SVDGPTTGELF
TRBV19	13	TRBJ2-3	ASSGVGVYTDTQY
TRBV19	11	TRBJ1-1	ASSRRMNTEAF
TRBV3-1	16	TRBJ2-3	ASSQAGTSGYFTDTQY
TRBV13	11	TRBJ2-7	ASSRGTVYEQY
TRBV20-1	12	TRBJ2-7	SARDRPLSYEQY
TRBV7-9	10	TRBJ2-7	ASSQSGHEQY
TRBV5-4	11	TRBJ1-5	ASSSGVYQPQH
TRBV4-3	11	TRBJ2-7	ASGTGYPYEQY
TRBV12-3/TRBV12-4	10	TRBJ2-3	ASSLSLDTQY
TRBV4-3	17	TRBJ2-3	ASSRFGPAGGTSTDTQY
TRBV6-2/TRBV6-3	9	TRBJ2-5	ASCPQETQY
TRBV15	14	TRBJ1-4	ATSRDLWGRSEKLF
TRBV28	10	TRBJ2-7	ASGDFSYEQY
TRBV28	13	TRBJ2-7	ASSHRGGWPVERY
TRBV4-1	14	TRBJ1-5	ASSQGPAYSHQPPH
TRBV27	13	TRBJ2-1	ASSIRGGVGKEQF
TRBV7-9	11	TRBJ2-3	ASSPRQANTQY
TRBV9	14	TRBJ2-3	ASSVGTRFSTDTQY
TRBV5-8	12	TRBJ1-5	ASSFGTGNQPQH
TRBV12-3/TRBV12-4	10	TRBJ1-2	ASSFTAYGYT
TRBV30	11	TRBJ1-1	AWSVSRRAEAF
TRBV28	11	TRBJ2-7	ASSGQGAYEQY
TRBV19	12	TRBJ2-5	ASSEGGRAVTQY
TRBV29-1	12	TRBJ2-2	SYRPDPGTGELF
TRBV7-2	12	TRBJ2-5	ASSPGLAGGLQY